These 6 T cell receptor beta chains originate from one sample sequenced in a study of neurological immune-mediated disorders. Time point here: longitudinal time-point 2. MiXCR was run by TCRdb on the 5' RACE reads, yielding one entry per CDR3 protein. The table lists approximately 31,000 distinct CDR3 sequences, 13% of them singletons. Sequencing was done on a sample of PBMCs. These receptor sequences come from a middle-aged woman in good health.

This rearrangement joins TRBV5-5 to TRBJ1-2; D unclear. Germline V lookup: CDR1 SGHKS, CDR2 YYEKEE (reference sequence). V lost 0 bases to trimming and J lost 4 bases, with 10 bases between them. CDR3 length: 14 residues. This CDR3 is CASSLDLPPYGYTF. The CDR3 DNA reads TGTGCCAGCAGCTTGGATCTGCCTCCCTATGGCTACACCTTC.

This clonotype was picked up many times. The gene calls are TRBV7-2 and TRBJ1-1; 11 bases are shared with TRBD1. Germline values: CDR1 SGHTA, CDR2 FQGNSA. Losses at the gene ends were 3 bases for V and 4 bases for J; bases not matched to a gene: 4. This CDR3 is built from 15 residues. The CDR3 region has the DNA TGTGCCAGCAGCTTCCAAGGGACAGGGGGCACTGAAGCTTTCTTT. As protein: CASSFQGTGGTEAFF.

This clonotype was counted at least ten times. V usage is TRBV12-3 or TRBV12-4 and J usage is TRBJ2-7; maybe TRBD2 (5 bases). V dropped 5 bases and J dropped 3 bases, with 8 bases sitting between them. The CDR3 covers 12 residues. The CDR3 nucleotides read TGTGCCAGCAGTCCTGGACTCTACGAGCAGTACTTC. Translating gives CASSPGLYEQYF.

This clonotype has at least ten counts. The genes are TRBV16 and TRBJ1-4; 7 nucleotides agree with TRBD1. The junction had 9 bases not matched to a gene; V was cut back by 5 bases and J by 6 bases. The germline V gene encodes CDR1 KGHSY and CDR2 FQNENV. This CDR3 is built from 15 residues. The CDR3 DNA follows: TGTGCCAGCAGCGACCCGACAGGGAACGATGAAAAACTGTTTTTT. This gives the protein CASSDPTGNDEKLFF.

The chain links TRBV12-3 or TRBV12-4 to TRBJ2-3, with 11 bases aligning to TRBD2. The CDR3 has 14 residues. After removal of 6 bases from V and 4 bases from J, the junction contained 3 bases not matched to a gene. The CDR3, as DNA: TGTGCCAGCAGCTTTAGCGGGGGGGCAGATACGCAGTATTTT. Protein product: CASSFSGGADTQYF.

Only a few counts were recorded for this clonotype. This chain uses TRBV10-3 with TRBJ1-1; D perhaps matches TRBD1 (5 bases). Trimming pared 3 bases from V and 4 bases from J, leaving 18 bases between. There are 16 residues in the CDR3. Germline loops: CDR1 ENHRY, CDR2 SYGVKD. CDR3 in DNA: TGTGCCATCAGTGATAGGGACCCTTCGGAAGGCACTGAAGCTTTCTTT. Amino acid sequence: CAISDRDPSEGTEAFF.